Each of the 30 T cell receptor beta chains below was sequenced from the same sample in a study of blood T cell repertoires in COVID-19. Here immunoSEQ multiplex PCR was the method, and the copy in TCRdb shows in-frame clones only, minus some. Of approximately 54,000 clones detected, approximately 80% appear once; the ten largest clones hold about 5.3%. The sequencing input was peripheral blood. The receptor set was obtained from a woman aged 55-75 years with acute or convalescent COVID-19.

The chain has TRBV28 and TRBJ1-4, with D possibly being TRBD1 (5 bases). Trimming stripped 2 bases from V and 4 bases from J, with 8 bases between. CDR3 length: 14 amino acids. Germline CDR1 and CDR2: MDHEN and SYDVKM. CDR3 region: CASSLPGNNEKLFF. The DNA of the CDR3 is TGTGCCAGCAGTTTACCAGGGAATAATGAAAAACTGTTTTTT. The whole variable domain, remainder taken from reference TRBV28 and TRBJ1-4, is DVKVTQSSRYLVKRTGEKVFLECVQDMDHENMFWYRQDPGLGLRLIYFSYDVKMKEKGDIPEGYSVSREKKERFSLILESASTNQTSMYLCASSLPGNNEKLFFGSGTQLSVL.

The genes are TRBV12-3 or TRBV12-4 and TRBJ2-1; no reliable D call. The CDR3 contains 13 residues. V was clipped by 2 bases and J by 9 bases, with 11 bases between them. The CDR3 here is CASSLFEAGEQFF. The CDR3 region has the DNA TGTGCCAGCAGTTTATTCGAGGCTGGTGAGCAGTTCTTC.

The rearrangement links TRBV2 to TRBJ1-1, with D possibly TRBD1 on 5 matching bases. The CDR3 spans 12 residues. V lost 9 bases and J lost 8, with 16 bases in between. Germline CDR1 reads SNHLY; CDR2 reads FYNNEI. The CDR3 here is CASGLGTVEAFF. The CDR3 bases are TGTGCCAGTGGGCTGGGGACTGTCGAAGCTTTCTTT.

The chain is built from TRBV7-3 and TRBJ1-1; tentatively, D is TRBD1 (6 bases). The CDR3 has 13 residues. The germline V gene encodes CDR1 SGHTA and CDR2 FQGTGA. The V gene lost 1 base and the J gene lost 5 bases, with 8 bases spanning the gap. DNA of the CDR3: TGTGCCAGCAGCTTAAAGGGGGGGACTGAAGCTTTCTTT. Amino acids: CASSLKGGTEAFF.

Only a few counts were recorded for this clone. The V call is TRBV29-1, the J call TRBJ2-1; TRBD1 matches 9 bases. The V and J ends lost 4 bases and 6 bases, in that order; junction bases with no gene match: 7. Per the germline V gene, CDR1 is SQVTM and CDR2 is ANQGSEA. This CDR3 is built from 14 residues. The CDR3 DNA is TGCAGCGTTGCCCGGGACAGGGAACCCAATGAGCAGTTCTTC. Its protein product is CSVARDREPNEQFF.

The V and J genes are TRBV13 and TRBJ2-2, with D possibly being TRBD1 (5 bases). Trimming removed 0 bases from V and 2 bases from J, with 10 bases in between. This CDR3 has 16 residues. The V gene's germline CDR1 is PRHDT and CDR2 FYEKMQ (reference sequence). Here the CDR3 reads CASSLGKGRNTGELFF. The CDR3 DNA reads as TGTGCCAGCAGCTTAGGGAAGGGGCGAAACACCGGGGAGCTGTTTTTT.

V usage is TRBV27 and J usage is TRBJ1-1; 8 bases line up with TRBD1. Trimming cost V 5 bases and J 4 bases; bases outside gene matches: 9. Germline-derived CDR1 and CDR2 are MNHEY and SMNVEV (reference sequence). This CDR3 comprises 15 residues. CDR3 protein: CASSIHRGERTEAFF. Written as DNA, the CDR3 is TGTGCCAGCAGTATCCACAGGGGGGAGCGCACTGAAGCTTTCTTT.

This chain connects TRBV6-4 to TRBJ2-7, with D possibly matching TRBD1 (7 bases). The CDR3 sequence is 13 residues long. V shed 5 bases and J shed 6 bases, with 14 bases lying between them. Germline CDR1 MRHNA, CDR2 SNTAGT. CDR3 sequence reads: CASSKEGAGEQYF. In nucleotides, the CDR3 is TGTGCCAGCAGTAAGGAGGGGGCGGGCGAGCAGTACTTC.

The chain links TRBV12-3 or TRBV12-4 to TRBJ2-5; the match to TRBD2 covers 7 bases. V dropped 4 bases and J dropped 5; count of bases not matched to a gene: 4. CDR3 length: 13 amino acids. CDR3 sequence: CASSWGGKETQYF. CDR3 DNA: TGTGCCAGCAGTTGGGGGGGAAAGGAGACCCAGTACTTC.

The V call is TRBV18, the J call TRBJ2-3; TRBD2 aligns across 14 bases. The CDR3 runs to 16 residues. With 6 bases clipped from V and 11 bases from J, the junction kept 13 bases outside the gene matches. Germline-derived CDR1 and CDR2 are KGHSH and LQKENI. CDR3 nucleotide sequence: TGTGCCAGCTCGCCGGGACTAGCGGGGGCCGATATAGGGCAGTATTTT. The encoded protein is CASSPGLAGADIGQYF.

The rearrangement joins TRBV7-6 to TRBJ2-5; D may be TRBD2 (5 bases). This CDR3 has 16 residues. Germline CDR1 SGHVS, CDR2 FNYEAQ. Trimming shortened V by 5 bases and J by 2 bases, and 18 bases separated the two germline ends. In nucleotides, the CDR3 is TGTGCCAGCAGCAGATGGACCGGTACGGGGCAAGAGACCCAGTACTTC. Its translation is CASSRWTGTGQETQYF.

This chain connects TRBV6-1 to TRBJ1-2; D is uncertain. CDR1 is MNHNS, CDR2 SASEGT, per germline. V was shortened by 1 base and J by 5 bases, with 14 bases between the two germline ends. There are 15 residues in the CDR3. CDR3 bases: TGTGCCAGCAGTGAAGGGCGGGGTGGAGGGTATGGCTACACCTTC. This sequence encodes CASSEGRGGGYGYTF.

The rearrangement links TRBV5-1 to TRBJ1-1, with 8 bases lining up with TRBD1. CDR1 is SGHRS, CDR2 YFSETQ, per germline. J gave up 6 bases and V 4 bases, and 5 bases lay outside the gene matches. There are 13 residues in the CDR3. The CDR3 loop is CASSQQGGPEAFF. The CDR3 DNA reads TGCGCCAGCAGCCAACAGGGGGGGCCTGAAGCTTTCTTT.

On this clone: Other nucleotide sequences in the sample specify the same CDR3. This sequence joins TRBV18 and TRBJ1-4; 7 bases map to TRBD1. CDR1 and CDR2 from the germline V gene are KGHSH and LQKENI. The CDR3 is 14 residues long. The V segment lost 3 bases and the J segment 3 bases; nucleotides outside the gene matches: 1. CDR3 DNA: TGTGCCAGCTCACCCGGGACAGCTAATGAAAAACTGTTTTTT. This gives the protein CASSPGTANEKLFF.

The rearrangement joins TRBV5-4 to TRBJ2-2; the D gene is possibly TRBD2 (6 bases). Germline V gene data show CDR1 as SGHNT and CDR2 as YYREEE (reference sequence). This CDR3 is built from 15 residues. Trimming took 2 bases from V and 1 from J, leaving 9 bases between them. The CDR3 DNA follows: TGTGCCAGCAGCTTTGCGGGATGGAACACCGGGGAGCTGTTTTTT. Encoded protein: CASSFAGWNTGELFF.

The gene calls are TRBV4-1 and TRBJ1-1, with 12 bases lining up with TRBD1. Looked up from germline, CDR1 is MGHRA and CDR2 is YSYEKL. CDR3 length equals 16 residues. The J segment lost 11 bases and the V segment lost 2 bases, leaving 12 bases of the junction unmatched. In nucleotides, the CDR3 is TGCGCCAGCAGCCAAACGTTCCGGGACAGGGGGCCGAGGGCTTTCTTT. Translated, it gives CASSQTFRDRGPRAFF.

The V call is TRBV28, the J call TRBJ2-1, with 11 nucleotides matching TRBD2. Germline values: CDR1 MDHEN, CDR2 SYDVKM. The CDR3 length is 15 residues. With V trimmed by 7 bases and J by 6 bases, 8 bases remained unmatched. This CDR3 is CASKFSGGGGNEQFF. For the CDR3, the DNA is TGTGCCAGCAAATTTAGCGGGGGGGGAGGCAATGAGCAGTTCTTC.

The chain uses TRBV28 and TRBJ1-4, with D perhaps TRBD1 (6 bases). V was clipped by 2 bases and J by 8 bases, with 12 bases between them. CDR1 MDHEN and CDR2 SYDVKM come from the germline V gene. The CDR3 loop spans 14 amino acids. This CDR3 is CASSLGGGAEKLFF. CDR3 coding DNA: TGTGCCAGCAGTTTAGGGGGGGGCGCCGAAAAACTGTTTTTT.

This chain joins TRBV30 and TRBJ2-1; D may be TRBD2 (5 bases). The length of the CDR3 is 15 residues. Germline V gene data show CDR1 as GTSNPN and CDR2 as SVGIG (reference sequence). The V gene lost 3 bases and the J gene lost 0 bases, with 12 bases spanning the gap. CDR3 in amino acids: CAWSQKRSSYNEQFF. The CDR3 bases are TGTGCCTGGAGCCAAAAGCGGAGCTCCTACAATGAGCAGTTCTTC.

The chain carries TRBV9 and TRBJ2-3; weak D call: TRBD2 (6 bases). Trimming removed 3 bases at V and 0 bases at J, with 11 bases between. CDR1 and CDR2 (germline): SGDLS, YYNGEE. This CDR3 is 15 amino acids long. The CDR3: CASSAGLGSTDTQYF. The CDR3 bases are TGTGCCAGCAGCGCGGGACTGGGGAGCACAGATACGCAGTATTTT.

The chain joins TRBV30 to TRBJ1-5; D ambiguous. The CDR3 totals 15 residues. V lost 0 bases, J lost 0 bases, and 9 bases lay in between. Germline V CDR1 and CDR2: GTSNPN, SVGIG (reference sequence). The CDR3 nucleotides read TGTGCCTGGAGTGTACTGGCGGATAGCAATCAGCCCCAGCATTTT. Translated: CAWSVLADSNQPQHF.

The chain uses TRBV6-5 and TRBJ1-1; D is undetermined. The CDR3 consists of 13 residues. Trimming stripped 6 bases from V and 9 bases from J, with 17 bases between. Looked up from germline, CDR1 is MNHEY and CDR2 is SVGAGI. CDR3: CASRSGGGGKAFF. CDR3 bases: TGTGCCAGCAGGAGTGGAGGAGGAGGCAAAGCTTTCTTT.

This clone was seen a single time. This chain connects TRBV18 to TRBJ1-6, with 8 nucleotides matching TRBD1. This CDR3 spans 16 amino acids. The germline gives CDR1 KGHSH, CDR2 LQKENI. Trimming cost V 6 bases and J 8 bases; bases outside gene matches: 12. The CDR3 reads CASSSGTGPEDSPLHF. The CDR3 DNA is TGTGCCAGCTCCTCCGGGACAGGCCCCGAAGATTCACCCCTCCACTTT.

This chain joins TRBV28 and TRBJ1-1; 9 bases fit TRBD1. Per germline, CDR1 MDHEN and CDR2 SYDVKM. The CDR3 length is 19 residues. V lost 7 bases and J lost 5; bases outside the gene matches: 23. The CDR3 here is CASITSFPAGQGKGTEAFF. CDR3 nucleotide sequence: TGTGCCAGCATCACCAGTTTTCCAGCCGGACAGGGGAAAGGGACTGAAGCTTTCTTT. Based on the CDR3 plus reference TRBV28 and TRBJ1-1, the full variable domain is DVKVTQSSRYLVKRTGEKVFLECVQDMDHENMFWYRQDPGLGLRLIYFSYDVKMKEKGDIPEGYSVSREKKERFSLILESASTNQTSMYLCASITSFPAGQGKGTEAFFGQGTRLTVV.

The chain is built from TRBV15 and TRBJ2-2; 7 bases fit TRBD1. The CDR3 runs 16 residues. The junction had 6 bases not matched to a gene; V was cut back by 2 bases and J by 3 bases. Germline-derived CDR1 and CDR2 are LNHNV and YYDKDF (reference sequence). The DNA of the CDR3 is TGTGCCACCAGCAGACCCGCAGGGGGTTACACCGGGGAGCTGTTTTTT. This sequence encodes CATSRPAGGYTGELFF. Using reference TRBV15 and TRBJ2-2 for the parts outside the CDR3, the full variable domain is DAMVIQNPRYQVTQFGKPVTLSCSQTLNHNVMYWYQQKSSQAPKLLFHYYDKDFNNEADTPDNFQSRRPNTSFCFLDIRSPGLGDTAMYLCATSRPAGGYTGELFFGEGSRLTVL.

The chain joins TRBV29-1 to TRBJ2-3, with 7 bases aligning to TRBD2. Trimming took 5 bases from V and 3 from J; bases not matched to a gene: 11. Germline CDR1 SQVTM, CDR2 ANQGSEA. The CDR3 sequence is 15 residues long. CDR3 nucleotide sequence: TGCAGCGTTTCCTTCCTGGCGGGGGTAACAGATACGCAGTATTTT. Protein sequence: CSVSFLAGVTDTQYF.

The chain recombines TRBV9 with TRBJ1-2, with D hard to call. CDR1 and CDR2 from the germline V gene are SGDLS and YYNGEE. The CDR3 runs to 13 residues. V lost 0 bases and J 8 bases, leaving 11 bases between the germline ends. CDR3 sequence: CASSVGEERGYTF. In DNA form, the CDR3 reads TGTGCCAGCAGCGTAGGTGAAGAGAGGGGCTACACCTTC.

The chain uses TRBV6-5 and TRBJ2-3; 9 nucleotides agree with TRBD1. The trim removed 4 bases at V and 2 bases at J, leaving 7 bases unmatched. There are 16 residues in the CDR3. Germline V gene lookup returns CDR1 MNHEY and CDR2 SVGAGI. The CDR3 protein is CASSSRDRAPTDTQYF. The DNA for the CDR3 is TGTGCCAGCAGTTCCCGGGACAGGGCCCCCACAGATACGCAGTATTTT.

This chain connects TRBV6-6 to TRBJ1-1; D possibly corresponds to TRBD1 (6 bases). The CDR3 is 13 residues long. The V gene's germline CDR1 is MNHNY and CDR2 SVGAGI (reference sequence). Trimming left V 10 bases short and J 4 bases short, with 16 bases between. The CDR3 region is CATHRGAGTEAFF. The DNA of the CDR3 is TGTGCCACCCACCGGGGGGCCGGCACTGAAGCTTTCTTT.

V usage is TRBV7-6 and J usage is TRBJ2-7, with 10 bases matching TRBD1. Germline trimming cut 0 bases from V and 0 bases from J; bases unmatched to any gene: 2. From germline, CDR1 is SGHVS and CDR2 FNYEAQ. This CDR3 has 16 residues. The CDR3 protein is CASSLAGTGDSYEQYF. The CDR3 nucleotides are TGTGCCAGCAGCTTAGCCGGGACAGGGGACTCCTACGAGCAGTACTTC.